This T cell receptor (beta chain) was captured by sequencing in a study of T cell responses to AZD1222 COVID-19 vaccine. Study outcomes and limitations: Clonal diversity was possibly underestimated, and white British individuals and females predominated among donors. After the peak T cell response, and only then, were repertoires sampled. Among AZD1222 vaccinees, only six or seven were seropositive at baseline.

Using immunoSEQ multiplex PCR, the repertoire was profiled, and TCRdb retains in-frame clones only, with some absent. The sample consists of around 110,000 clones, 84% of them appearing once. A remark on this clone: Its antigen remains unidentified.

This TCR derives from an adult in good health. The source material was peripheral blood, sampled on day 0 of AZD1222 vaccination.

CDR3 in amino acids: CASSRLRSSEAFF. CDR3 sequence (DNA): TGTGCCAGCAGCCGACTTCGTAGCTCTGAAGCTTTCTTT. V usage is TRBV6-5 and J usage is TRBJ1-1; no reliable D call. This CDR3 is 13 amino acids long. The V end was cut by 6 bases, the J end by 6 bases, with 14 bases between. Looked up from germline, CDR1 is MNHEY and CDR2 is SVGAGI.